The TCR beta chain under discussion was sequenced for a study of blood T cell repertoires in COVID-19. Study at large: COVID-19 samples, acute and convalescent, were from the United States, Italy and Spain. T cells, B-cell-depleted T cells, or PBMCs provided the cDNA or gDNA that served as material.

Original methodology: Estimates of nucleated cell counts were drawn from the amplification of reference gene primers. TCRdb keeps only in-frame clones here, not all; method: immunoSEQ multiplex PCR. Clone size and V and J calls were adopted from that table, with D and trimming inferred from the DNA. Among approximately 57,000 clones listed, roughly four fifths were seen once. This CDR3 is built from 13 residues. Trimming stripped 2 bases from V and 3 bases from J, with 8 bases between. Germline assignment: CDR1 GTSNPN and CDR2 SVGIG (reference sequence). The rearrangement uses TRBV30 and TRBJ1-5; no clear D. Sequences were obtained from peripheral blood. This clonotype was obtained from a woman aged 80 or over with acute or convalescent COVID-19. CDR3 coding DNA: TGTGCCTGGAGTATACAAGACAATCAGCCCCAGCATTTT. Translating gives CAWSIQDNQPQHF. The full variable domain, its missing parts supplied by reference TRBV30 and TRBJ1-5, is SQTIHQWPATLVQPVGSPLSLECTVEGTSNPNLYWYRQAAGRGLQLLFYSVGIGQISSEVPQNLSASRPQDRQFILSSKKLLLSDSGFYLCAWSIQDNQPQHFGDGTRLSIL.